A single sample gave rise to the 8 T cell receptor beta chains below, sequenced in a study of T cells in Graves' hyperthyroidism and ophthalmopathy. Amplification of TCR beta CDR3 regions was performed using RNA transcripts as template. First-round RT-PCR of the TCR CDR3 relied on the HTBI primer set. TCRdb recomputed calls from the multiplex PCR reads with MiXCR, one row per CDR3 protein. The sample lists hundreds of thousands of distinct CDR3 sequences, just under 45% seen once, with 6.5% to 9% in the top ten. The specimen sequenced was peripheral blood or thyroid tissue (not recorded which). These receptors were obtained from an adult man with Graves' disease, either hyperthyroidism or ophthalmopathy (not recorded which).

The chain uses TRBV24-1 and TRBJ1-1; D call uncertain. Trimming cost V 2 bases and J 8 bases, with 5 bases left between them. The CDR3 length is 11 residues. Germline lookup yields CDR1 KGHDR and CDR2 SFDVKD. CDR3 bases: TGTGCCACCAGTGATTCGAGGGAAGCTTTCTTT. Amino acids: CATSDSREAFF.

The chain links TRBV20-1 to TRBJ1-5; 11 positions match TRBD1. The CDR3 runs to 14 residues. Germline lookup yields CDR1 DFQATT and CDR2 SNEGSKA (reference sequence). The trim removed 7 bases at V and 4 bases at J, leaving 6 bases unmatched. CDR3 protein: CSGTGGVRNQPQHF. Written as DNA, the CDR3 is TGCAGTGGGACAGGGGGCGTGAGAAATCAGCCCCAGCATTTT.

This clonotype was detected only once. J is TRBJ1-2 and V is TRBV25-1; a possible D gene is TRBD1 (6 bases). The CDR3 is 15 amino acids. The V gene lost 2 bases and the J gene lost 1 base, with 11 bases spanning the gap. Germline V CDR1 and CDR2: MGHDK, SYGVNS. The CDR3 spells CASSEEGVSNYGYTF. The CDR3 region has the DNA TGTGCCAGCAGTGAAGAGGGGGTCAGTAACTATGGCTACACCTTC.

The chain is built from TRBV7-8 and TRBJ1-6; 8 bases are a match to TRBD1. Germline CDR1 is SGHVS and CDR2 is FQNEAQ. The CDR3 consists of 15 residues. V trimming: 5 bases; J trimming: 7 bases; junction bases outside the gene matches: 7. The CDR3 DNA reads TGTGCCAGCAGCCCCGCCCGGACAGGGAATTCACCCCTCCACTTT. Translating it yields CASSPARTGNSPLHF.

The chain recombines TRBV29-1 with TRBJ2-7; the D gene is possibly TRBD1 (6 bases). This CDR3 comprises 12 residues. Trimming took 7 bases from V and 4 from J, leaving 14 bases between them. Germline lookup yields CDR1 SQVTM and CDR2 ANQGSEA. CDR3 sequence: CSALADSYEQYF. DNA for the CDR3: TGCAGCGCCTTGGCGGACAGTTACGAGCAGTACTTC.

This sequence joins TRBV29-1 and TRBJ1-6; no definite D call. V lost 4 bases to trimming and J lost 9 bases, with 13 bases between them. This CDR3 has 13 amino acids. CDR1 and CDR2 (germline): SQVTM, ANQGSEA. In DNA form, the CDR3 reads TGCAGCGTTGCCTCTGGGGTGGGTTCACCCCTCCACTTT. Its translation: CSVASGVGSPLHF. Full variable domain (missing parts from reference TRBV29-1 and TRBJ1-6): SAVISQKPSRDICQRGTSLTIQCQVDSQVTMMFWYRQQPGQSLTLIATANQGSEATYESGFVIDKFPISRPNLTFSTLTVSNMSPEDSSIYLCSVASGVGSPLHFGNGTRLTVT.

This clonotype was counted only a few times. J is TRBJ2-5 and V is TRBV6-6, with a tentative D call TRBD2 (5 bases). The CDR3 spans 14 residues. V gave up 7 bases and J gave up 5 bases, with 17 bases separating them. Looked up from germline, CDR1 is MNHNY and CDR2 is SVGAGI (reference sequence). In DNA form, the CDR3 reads TGTGCCAGCAAGATGGTTGGAGGAGGTGAGACCCAGTACTTC. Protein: CASKMVGGGETQYF.

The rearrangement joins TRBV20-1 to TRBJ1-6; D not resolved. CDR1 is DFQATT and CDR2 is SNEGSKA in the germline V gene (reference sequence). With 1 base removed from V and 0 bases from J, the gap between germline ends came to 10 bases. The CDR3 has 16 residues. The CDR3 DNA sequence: TGCAGTGCTAGAGTACAGAACATCTCCTATAATTCACCCCTCCACTTT. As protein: CSARVQNISYNSPLHF.